Sequencing of this TCR beta chain was carried out in a study of OX40 agonist ivuxolimab in advanced cancers. Study overall: Patients in dose escalation had liver, melanoma, kidney or head and neck cancers. Study observations and caveats: Relative to CD4+ cells, CD8+ T cells on average had more expanded clones. Low normalized T-cell clonal expansion also characterized some of the nonresponders. With doses of 0.1 to 3.0 mg/kg, CD4+ and CD8+ blood T cells had undergone clonal expansion by week 6.

Assay used: immunoSEQ multiplex PCR; TCRdb lists only in-frame clones, some missing. The sample lists about 83,000 clones; about 88% were seen once. The CDR3 totals 14 residues. CDR1 LNHDA and CDR2 SQIVND come from the germline V gene (reference sequence). V gave up 1 base and J gave up 5 bases; unmatched junction bases: 5. About this clone itself: Antigen: not known.

The receptor's source is an adult with an advanced solid tumor such as melanoma, head and neck, liver or kidney cancer. The V call is TRBV19, the J call TRBJ2-7; 7 nucleotides agree with TRBD2. The sequencing here drew on CD4+ or CD8+ T cells sorted from blood, taken in a trial of the OX40 agonist ivuxolimab. CDR3 DNA: TGTGCCAGTAGTATAGCTGCGGGGGTGCACGAGCAGTACTTC. Translation: CASSIAAGVHEQYF. Combining the CDR3 with reference TRBV19 and TRBJ2-7 gives the whole variable domain DGGITQSPKYLFRKEGQNVTLSCEQNLNHDAMYWYRQDPGQGLRLIYYSQIVNDFQKGDIAEGYSVSREKKESFPLTVTSAQKNPTAFYLCASSIAAGVHEQYFGPGTRLTVT.